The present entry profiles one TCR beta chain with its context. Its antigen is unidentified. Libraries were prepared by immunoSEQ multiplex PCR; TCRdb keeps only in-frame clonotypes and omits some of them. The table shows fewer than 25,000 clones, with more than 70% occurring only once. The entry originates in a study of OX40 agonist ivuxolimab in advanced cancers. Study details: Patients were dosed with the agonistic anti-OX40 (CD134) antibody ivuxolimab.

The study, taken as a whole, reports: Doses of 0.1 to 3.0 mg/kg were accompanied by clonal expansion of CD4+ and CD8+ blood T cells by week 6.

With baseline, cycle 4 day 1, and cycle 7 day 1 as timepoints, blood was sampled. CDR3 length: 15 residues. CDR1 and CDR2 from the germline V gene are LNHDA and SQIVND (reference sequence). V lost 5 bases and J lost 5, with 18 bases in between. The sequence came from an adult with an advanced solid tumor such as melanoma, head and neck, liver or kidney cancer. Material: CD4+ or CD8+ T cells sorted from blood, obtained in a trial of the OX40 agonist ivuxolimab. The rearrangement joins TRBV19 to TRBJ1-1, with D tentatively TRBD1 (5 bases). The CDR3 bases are TGTGCCAGTAGTCAGCCTACCCTGGGGGGGACTGAAGCTTTCTTT. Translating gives CASSQPTLGGTEAFF.